This T cell receptor beta chain was documented in a study of identifying expanded T cells in peripheral blood. Healthy donors had no documented immune events, such as infections, while sampled. The assay was immunoSEQ multiplex PCR, and TCRdb's table has in-frame clones only and misses some. The sample contains 75,000 to 90,000 clones, 85% to 90% of which appear only once. Turning to this clone: Other nucleotide sequences in the sample specify the same CDR3.

This CDR3 comprises 15 residues. J gave up 1 base and V 5 bases, and 9 bases lay outside the gene matches. In germline, CDR1 is SGHRS, CDR2 YFSETQ. The rearrangement joins TRBV5-1 to TRBJ2-7; 7 bases align to TRBD2. The sample comprised blood. This TCR came from a person aged 18 to 69 in good health. This chain's CDR3 is CASSLKRDHSYEQYF. For the CDR3, the DNA is TGCGCCAGCAGTCTTAAGCGGGACCATTCCTACGAGCAGTACTTC.